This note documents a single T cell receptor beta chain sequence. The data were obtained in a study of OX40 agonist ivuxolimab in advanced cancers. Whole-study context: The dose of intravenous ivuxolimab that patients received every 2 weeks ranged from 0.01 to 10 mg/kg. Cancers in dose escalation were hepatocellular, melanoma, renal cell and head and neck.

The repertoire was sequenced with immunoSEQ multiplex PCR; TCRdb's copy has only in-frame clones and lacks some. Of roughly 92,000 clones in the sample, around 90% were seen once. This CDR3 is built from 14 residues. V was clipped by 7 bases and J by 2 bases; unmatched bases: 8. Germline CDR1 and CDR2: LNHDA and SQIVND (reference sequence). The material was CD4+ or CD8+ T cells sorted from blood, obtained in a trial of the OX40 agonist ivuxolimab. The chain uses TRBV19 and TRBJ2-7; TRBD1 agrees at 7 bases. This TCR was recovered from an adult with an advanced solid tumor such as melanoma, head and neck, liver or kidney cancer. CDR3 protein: CASKRTGAAYEQYF. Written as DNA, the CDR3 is TGTGCCAGTAAGAGGACAGGCGCAGCCTACGAGCAGTACTTC.